This TCR beta chain emerged from a study of blood T cell repertoires in COVID-19. V shed 11 bases and J 6 bases; nucleotides not matched to a gene: 3. The germline CDR1 and CDR2 sequences are KGHDR and SFDVKD. The CDR3 has 11 residues. This clone was seen a single time. Profiled with immunoSEQ multiplex PCR; TCRdb holds only in-frame clones, not every one. The sample comprises 140,000 to 150,000 clones, around 87% of which are singletons, and 13% rests with the top ten. This TCR was sampled from a young man with COVID-19, enrolled during active disease. Sequencing was done on a sample of peripheral blood. The chain couples TRBV24-1 to TRBJ2-1, with 7 bases lining up with TRBD2. CDR3: CASGTINEQFF. CDR3 nucleotide sequence: TGTGCCAGCGGGACTATCAATGAGCAGTTCTTC.